This TCR beta chain was sequenced for a study of T cell responses to AZD1222 COVID-19 vaccine. General study results and limits: Sampling that yielded the repertoires occurred only after the peak T cell response. Spike-specific TCR breadth and depth went up after people got two AZD1222 doses. Donors, mostly white British, included more females; clonal diversity was possibly underestimated.

Of note for this clone: Its specificity is not known.

V was trimmed by 4 bases and J by 7 bases, leaving 18 bases between them. CDR3 size: 15 residues. From germline, CDR1 is SGHRS and CDR2 YFSETQ. Sequencing used immunoSEQ multiplex PCR; TCRdb keeps in-frame clones, though not all of them. The data hold about 110,000 clones, with 87% observed a single time. This chain connects TRBV5-1 to TRBJ2-1, with D possibly matching TRBD1 (6 bases). The source is an adult in good health. Material: peripheral blood, obtained on day 0 of AZD1222 vaccination. CDR3 DNA: TGCGCCAGCAGCCTAACGGCGAGAGACAGGAATGAGCAGTTCTTC. Its translation is CASSLTARDRNEQFF.